The 17 T cell receptor beta chains below come from one sample, sequenced in a study of shared clonotypes between healthy human individuals. Sequencing was performed with immunoSEQ multiplex PCR; in TCRdb, only in-frame clones are kept and a portion is missing. The data show around 88,000 clones, with 68% seen just once and approximately 53% held by the top ten. The sequenced sample consisted of memory CD8+ T cells sorted from blood. Described subset: CD45RO+ cells pooled with CCR7-negative TemRA cells. Source of these receptors: a man in his thirties or forties in good health.

This chain connects TRBV4-3 to TRBJ2-2; tentatively, D is TRBD1 or TRBD2 (5 bases each). The CDR3 totals 18 residues. V lost 4 bases, J lost 6 bases, and 24 bases lay in between. Looked up from germline, CDR1 is LGHNA and CDR2 is YSLEER. The CDR3 nucleotides are TGCGCCAGCAGCCCGGGTCGTGGGACGGCCTACGCGTCCGGGGAGCTGTTTTTT. The encoded protein is CASSPGRGTAYASGELFF.

This clone was observed a single time. This chain joins TRBV18 and TRBJ1-1; D is unclear. Germline CDR1 KGHSH, CDR2 LQKENI. The CDR3 is 13 residues long. Trimming pared 3 bases from V and 1 base from J, leaving 6 bases between. The DNA of the CDR3 is TGTGCCAGCTCACCTCTGAAGAACACTGAAGCTTTCTTT. Encoded protein: CASSPLKNTEAFF.

The chain uses TRBV7-9 and TRBJ2-7, with D perhaps matching TRBD1 (5 bases). The length of the CDR3 is 16 residues. From germline, CDR1 is SEHNR and CDR2 FQNEAQ (reference sequence). The V and J ends lost 5 bases and 6 bases respectively, with 23 bases between them. Here the CDR3 reads CASSQPSLDSDGEQYF. In nucleotides, the CDR3 is TGTGCCAGCAGCCAACCCTCACTCGACAGTGACGGCGAGCAGTACTTC.

The CDR3 coding sequence is TGTGCCAGCAGCCCGACAGAGATTGTGGGCAAAGAAGAGACCCAGTACTTC. The encoded protein is CASSPTEIVGKEETQYF. This chain links TRBV11-2 with TRBJ2-5, with D possibly matching TRBD1 (5 bases). Germline loops: CDR1 SGHAT, CDR2 FQNNGV. V lost 5 bases to trimming and J lost 3 bases, with 22 bases between them. The CDR3 is 17 amino acids.

The chain is built from TRBV10-2 and TRBJ2-5; unclear D gene. V lost 2 bases to trimming and J lost 4 bases, with 11 bases between them. CDR3 size: 14 residues. Germline CDR1 WSHSY, CDR2 SAAADI. CDR3 residues: CASSETLLRETQYF. The DNA for the CDR3 is TGCGCCAGCAGTGAGACCCTCCTCCGAGAGACCCAGTACTTC.

This clone was seen a few times. The V gene is TRBV5-1, the J gene TRBJ2-6; D is unresolved. This CDR3 region has 16 residues. Per the germline V gene, CDR1 is SGHRS and CDR2 is YFSETQ. Deletions cut 5 bases from V and 2 bases from J, with 14 bases between. CDR3 residues: CASSPGGFAGANVLTF. DNA of the CDR3: TGCGCCAGCAGTCCCGGCGGTTTTGCTGGGGCCAACGTCCTGACTTTC.

V is TRBV29-1 and J is TRBJ2-1; D is possibly TRBD1 (7 bases). The CDR3 loop spans 17 amino acids. Germline-derived CDR1 and CDR2 are SQVTM and ANQGSEA. The V end was cut by 6 bases, the J end by 3 bases, with 24 bases between. CDR3 nucleotide sequence: TGCAGCGTAGAGGGGAGATCCGACAGGGAGGTCTACAATGAGCAGTTCTTC. It codes for CSVEGRSDREVYNEQFF.

This clone occurred once. V usage is TRBV10-2 and J usage is TRBJ2-6, with D maybe TRBD1 (5 bases). Trimming stripped 3 bases from V and 0 bases from J, with 6 bases between. The length of the CDR3 is 15 residues. Germline CDR1 and CDR2: WSHSY and SAAADI. CDR3 in DNA: TGCGCCAGCAGTGATACAGGCTCTGGGGCCAACGTCCTGACTTTC. Translated, it gives CASSDTGSGANVLTF.

This clone was detected a few times. Other nucleotide sequences from this sample produce the same CDR3. This chain connects TRBV6-6 to TRBJ2-7; 7 bases agree with TRBD2. The CDR3 totals 14 residues. CDR1 MNHNY and CDR2 SVGAGI come from the germline V gene (reference sequence). V trimming: 2 bases; J trimming: 4 bases; junction bases outside the gene matches: 5. This chain's CDR3 is CASSYGTGGYEQYF. The CDR3 DNA is TGTGCCAGCAGTTACGGTACGGGAGGTTACGAGCAGTACTTC.

The chain recombines TRBV18 with TRBJ2-1; 9 bases map to TRBD1. This CDR3 has 15 residues. J lost 8 bases, V lost 5 bases, and 10 bases had no gene match. Looked up from germline, CDR1 is KGHSH and CDR2 is LQKENI. The DNA for the CDR3 is TGTGCCAGCTCAGCCGGGACAGGGTATTTGGATGAGCAGTTCTTC. Translating gives CASSAGTGYLDEQFF.

V and J are TRBV27 and TRBJ1-5, with 7 bases matching TRBD1. Germline V lookup: CDR1 MNHEY, CDR2 SMNVEV (reference sequence). V lost 4 bases and J lost 0; bases outside the gene matches: 24. The CDR3 covers 22 residues. The CDR3 DNA reads as TGTGCCAGCAGTTCATATTTCGAGACAGGGTCATCCCTGATTTGTAGCAATCAGCCCCAGCATTTT. Translating gives CASSSYFETGSSLICSNQPQHF.

This clone was seen many times. V is TRBV5-4 and J is TRBJ1-2; the D gene is possibly TRBD1 (5 bases). In germline, CDR1 is SGHNT, CDR2 YYREEE (reference sequence). The CDR3 contains 14 residues. Trimming cost V 5 bases and J 0 bases, with 11 bases left between them. The CDR3 bases are TGTGCCAGCAGTTCGACAGCGTCTAACTATGGCTACACCTTC. The encoded protein is CASSSTASNYGYTF.

The V call is TRBV19, the J call TRBJ2-2; D gene unclear. With 3 bases removed from V and 1 base from J, the gap between germline ends came to 9 bases. Germline V CDR1 and CDR2: LNHDA, SQIVND (reference sequence). This CDR3 is built from 15 residues. This CDR3 is CASSIFVGNTGELFF. The DNA for the CDR3 is TGTGCCAGTAGTATCTTTGTGGGGAACACCGGGGAGCTGTTTTTT.

The chain combines TRBV28 with TRBJ2-1; TRBD1 is a possible D gene (5 bases). The CDR3 runs 14 residues. Trimming stripped 5 bases from V and 7 bases from J, with 15 bases between. From germline, CDR1 is MDHEN and CDR2 SYDVKM. CDR3 sequence: CASSTLLRQNEQFF. The CDR3 bases are TGTGCCAGCAGTACCCTACTGAGACAGAATGAGCAGTTCTTC.

The genes are TRBV28 and TRBJ1-2; D remains ambiguous. Germline V gene sequence: CDR1 MDHEN, CDR2 SYDVKM. The CDR3 extends over 12 amino acids. V gave up 7 bases and J gave up 1 base, with 7 bases separating them. The CDR3 region is CASTAGNYGYTF. The CDR3 bases are TGTGCCAGCACGGCGGGTAACTATGGCTACACCTTC.

Only one count was recorded for this clone. The junction differs from germline at one of its ends, possibly a read error. In DNA form, the CDR3 reads TGTGCCAGCAGCCTAGCATGGGGAGCGGGGGCCTCCTACGAGCAGTACTTC. This sequence encodes CASSLAWGAGASYEQYF. The rearrangement joins TRBV7-2 to TRBJ2-7; 8 bases agree with TRBD2. Germline CDR1 reads SGHTA; CDR2 reads FQGNSA. CDR3 length equals 17 residues.

This clone was detected many times. The chain employs TRBV13 and TRBJ1-1; D is undetermined. Per the germline V gene, CDR1 is PRHDT and CDR2 is FYEKMQ (reference sequence). CDR3 size: 12 residues. V lost 4 bases, J lost 11 bases, and 14 bases lay in between. Here the CDR3 reads CASSSGKDDAFF. The CDR3 bases are TGTGCCAGCAGCTCTGGGAAGGACGATGCTTTCTTT.